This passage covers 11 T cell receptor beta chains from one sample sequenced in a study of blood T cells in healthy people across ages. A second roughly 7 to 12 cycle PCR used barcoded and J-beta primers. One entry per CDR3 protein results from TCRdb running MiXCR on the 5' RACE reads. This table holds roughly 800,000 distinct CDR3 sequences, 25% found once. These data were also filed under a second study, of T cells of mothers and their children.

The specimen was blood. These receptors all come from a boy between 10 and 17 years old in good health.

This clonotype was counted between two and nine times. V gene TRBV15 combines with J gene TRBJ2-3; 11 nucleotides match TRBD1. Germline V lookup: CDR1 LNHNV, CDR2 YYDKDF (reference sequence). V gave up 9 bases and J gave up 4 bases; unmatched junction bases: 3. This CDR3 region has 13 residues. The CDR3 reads CATRDRGADTQYF. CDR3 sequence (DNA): TGTGCCACTCGGGACAGGGGGGCAGATACGCAGTATTTT.

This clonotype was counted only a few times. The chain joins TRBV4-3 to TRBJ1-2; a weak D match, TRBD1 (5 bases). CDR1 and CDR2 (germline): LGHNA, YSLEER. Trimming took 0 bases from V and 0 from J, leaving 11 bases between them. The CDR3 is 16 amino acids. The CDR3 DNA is TGCGCCAGCAGCCAAGATCGGGGCAGTACTAACTATGGCTACACCTTC. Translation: CASSQDRGSTNYGYTF.

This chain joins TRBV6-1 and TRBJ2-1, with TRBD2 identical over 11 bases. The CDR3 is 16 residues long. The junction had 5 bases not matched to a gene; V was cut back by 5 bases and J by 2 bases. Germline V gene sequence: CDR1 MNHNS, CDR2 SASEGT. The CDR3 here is CASSTIAGGPYNEQFF. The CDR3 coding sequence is TGTGCCAGCAGTACCATAGCGGGAGGGCCCTACAATGAGCAGTTCTTC.

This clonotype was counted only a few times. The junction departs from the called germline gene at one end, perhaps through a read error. The CDR3, as DNA: TGTGCCACGAGTGGGCCCGGAGGGGGTCAGACCTACGAGCAGTACTTC. It is translated as CATSGPGGGQTYEQYF. The rearrangement links TRBV24-1 to TRBJ2-7, with D perhaps assigned TRBD1 or TRBD2 (6 bases each). Looked up from germline, CDR1 is KGHDR and CDR2 is SFDVKD. The CDR3 is 16 residues long.

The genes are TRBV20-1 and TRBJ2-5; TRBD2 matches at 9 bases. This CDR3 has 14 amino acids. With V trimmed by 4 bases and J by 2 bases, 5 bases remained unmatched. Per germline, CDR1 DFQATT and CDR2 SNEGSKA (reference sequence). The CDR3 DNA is TGCAGTGCTATTGGCGGGGGGGAACAAGAGACCCAGTACTTC. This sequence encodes CSAIGGGEQETQYF.

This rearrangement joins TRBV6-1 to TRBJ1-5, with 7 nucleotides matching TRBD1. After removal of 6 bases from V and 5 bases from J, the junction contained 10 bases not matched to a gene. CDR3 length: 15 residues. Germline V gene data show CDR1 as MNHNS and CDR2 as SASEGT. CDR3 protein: CASSPRGTADQPQHF. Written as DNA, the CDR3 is TGTGCCAGCAGCCCAAGGGGGACAGCTGATCAGCCCCAGCATTTT.

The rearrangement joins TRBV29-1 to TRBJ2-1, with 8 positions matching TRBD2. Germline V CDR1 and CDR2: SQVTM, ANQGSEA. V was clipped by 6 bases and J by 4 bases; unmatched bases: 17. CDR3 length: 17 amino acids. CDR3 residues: CSVVLGTSGRGYNEQFF. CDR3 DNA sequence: TGCAGCGTCGTCCTCGGGACTAGTGGTAGGGGGTACAATGAGCAGTTCTTC.

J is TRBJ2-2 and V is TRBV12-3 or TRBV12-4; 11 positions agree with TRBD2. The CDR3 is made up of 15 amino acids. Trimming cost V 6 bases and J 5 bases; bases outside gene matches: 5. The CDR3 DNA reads TGTGCCAGCAGCCCATCTAGCGGGGGGACCGGGGAGCTGTTTTTT. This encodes CASSPSSGGTGELFF.

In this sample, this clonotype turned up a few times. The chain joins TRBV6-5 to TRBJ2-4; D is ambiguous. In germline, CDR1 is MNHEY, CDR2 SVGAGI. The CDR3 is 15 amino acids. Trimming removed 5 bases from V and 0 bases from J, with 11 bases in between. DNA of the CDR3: TGTGCCAGCAGTCGGACGGCCCTAGCCAAAAACATTCAGTACTTC. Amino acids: CASSRTALAKNIQYF.

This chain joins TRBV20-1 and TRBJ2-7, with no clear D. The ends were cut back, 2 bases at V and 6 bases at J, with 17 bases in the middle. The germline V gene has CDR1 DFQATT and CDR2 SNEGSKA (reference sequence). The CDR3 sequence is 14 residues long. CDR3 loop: CSARIGDLTGEQYF. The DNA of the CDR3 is TGCAGTGCTAGAATTGGGGATCTGACGGGCGAGCAGTACTTC.

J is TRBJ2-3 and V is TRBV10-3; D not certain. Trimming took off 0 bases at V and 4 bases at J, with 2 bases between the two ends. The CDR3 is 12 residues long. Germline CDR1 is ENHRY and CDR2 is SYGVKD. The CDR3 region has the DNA TGTGCCATCAGTGAGTCCTCAGATACGCAGTATTTT. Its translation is CAISESSDTQYF.